Presented here are 13 T cell receptor beta chains from one specimen sequenced in a study of T cell responses to AZD1222 COVID-19 vaccine. TCRdb's copy holds only in-frame clones and misses some; the assay was immunoSEQ multiplex PCR. The repertoire consists of 100,000 to 150,000 clones, with approximately 90% occurring once and the leading ten covering roughly 7.8%. The source material was peripheral blood, sampled on day 0 of AZD1222 vaccination. The receptors derive from an adult in good health.

This chain uses TRBV5-4 with TRBJ1-3; 7 bases align to TRBD1. Germline values: CDR1 SGHNT, CDR2 YYREEE (reference sequence). The V segment lost 1 base and the J segment 1 base; nucleotides outside the gene matches: 8. The CDR3 covers 17 residues. CDR3 loop: CASSLYGTGVSGNTIYF. Here the CDR3 DNA reads TGTGCCAGCAGCTTGTATGGTACAGGGGTGTCTGGAAACACCATATATTTT.

The chain uses TRBV7-9 and TRBJ2-7, with 9 bases aligning to TRBD1. Per the germline V gene, CDR1 is SEHNR and CDR2 is FQNEAQ (reference sequence). The CDR3 runs to 16 residues. V lost 0 bases to trimming and J lost 5 bases; unmatched junction nucleotides: 8. The CDR3 here is CASSLAFGTGKHEQYF. The CDR3 DNA sequence: TGTGCCAGCAGCTTAGCATTTGGGACAGGGAAGCACGAGCAGTACTTC.

The J gene is TRBJ2-1, the V gene TRBV6-5; D remains unclear. This CDR3 is 13 amino acids long. With 2 bases removed from V and 7 bases from J, the gap between germline ends came to 9 bases. Germline-derived CDR1 and CDR2 are MNHEY and SVGAGI. The DNA for the CDR3 is TGTGCCAGCAGTTACGACGAACTAAATGAGCAGTTCTTC. Its protein product is CASSYDELNEQFF.

The chain carries TRBV6-5 and TRBJ2-7; 7 positions match TRBD2. V lost 10 bases to trimming and J lost 3 bases; unmatched junction nucleotides: 12. The germline V gene encodes CDR1 MNHEY and CDR2 SVGAGI. This CDR3 is built from 14 residues. The CDR3 here is CATSDREENYEQYF. CDR3 in DNA: TGTGCCACCTCAGATCGGGAGGAAAACTACGAGCAGTACTTC.

The V call is TRBV5-4, the J call TRBJ2-3, with TRBD1 identical over 7 bases. The CDR3 contains 17 residues. J lost 2 bases, V lost 3 bases, and 12 bases had no gene match. Germline lookup yields CDR1 SGHNT and CDR2 YYREEE (reference sequence). The CDR3 is CASSSEGGGQPTDTQYF. CDR3 nucleotide sequence: TGTGCCAGCAGCTCCGAAGGGGGCGGCCAACCCACAGATACGCAGTATTTT.

The V call is TRBV7-2, the J call TRBJ1-2; perhaps TRBD1 as D (6 bases). This CDR3 is 15 amino acids long. Germline lookup yields CDR1 SGHTA and CDR2 FQGNSA. V dropped 0 bases and J dropped 8 bases, with 16 bases sitting between them. The CDR3 bases are TGTGCCAGCAGCTTAGCGGTGGGGGCTCAAGGCGGCTACACCTTC. Protein product: CASSLAVGAQGGYTF. Full variable domain (rest looked up from reference TRBV7-2 and TRBJ1-2): GAGVSQSPSNKVTEKGKDVELRCDPISGHTALYWYRQSLGQGLEFLIYFQGNSAPDKSGLPSDRFSAERTGGSVSTLTIQRTQQEDSAVYLCASSLAVGAQGGYTFGSGTRLTVV.

J is TRBJ2-7 and V is TRBV14, with D tentatively TRBD2 (5 bases). With 0 bases removed from V and 2 bases from J, the gap between germline ends came to 14 bases. Germline V gene data show CDR1 as SGHDN and CDR2 as FVKESK. The CDR3 is 16 amino acids. For the CDR3, the DNA is TGTGCCAGCAGCCAAGATCCTGAGCCTAGCCCCTACGAGCAGTACTTC. Its protein is CASSQDPEPSPYEQYF. The full variable domain, completed using reference TRBV14 and TRBJ2-7, is EAGVTQFPSHSVIEKGQTVTLRCDPISGHDNLYWYRRVMGKEIKFLLHFVKESKQDESGMPNNRFLAERTGGTYSTLKVQPAELEDSGVYFCASSQDPEPSPYEQYFGPGTRLTVT.

This chain uses TRBV18 with TRBJ2-7, with a tentative D call TRBD2 (5 bases). This CDR3 comprises 16 residues. The V gene's germline CDR1 is KGHSH and CDR2 LQKENI. V lost 3 bases and J lost 2, with 17 bases in between. CDR3 DNA: TGTGCCAGCTCACCTCAAGGAGGACGGACCACCTACGAGCAGTACTTC. Encoded protein: CASSPQGGRTTYEQYF.

The rearrangement joins TRBV5-4 to TRBJ1-1, with D hard to call. Germline V gene lookup returns CDR1 SGHNT and CDR2 YYREEE (reference sequence). The CDR3 extends over 11 amino acids. Trimming stripped 0 bases from V and 4 bases from J, with 1 base between. The CDR3 nucleotides are TGTGCCAGCAGCTTGGCCACTGAAGCTTTCTTT. Translated, it gives CASSLATEAFF.

This chain joins TRBV28 and TRBJ2-1; TRBD2 aligns across 8 bases. The CDR3 loop spans 14 amino acids. Germline V gene sequence: CDR1 MDHEN, CDR2 SYDVKM. V was clipped by 5 bases and J by 3 bases; unmatched bases: 3. CDR3 bases: TGTGCCAGCAGTCCGGGACTAGACTACAATGAGCAGTTCTTC. Residues: CASSPGLDYNEQFF.

This chain links TRBV28 with TRBJ2-7; TRBD2 aligns across 13 bases. The CDR3 is 16 amino acids. Germline lookup yields CDR1 MDHEN and CDR2 SYDVKM. Germline trimming cut 3 bases from V and 3 bases from J; bases unmatched to any gene: 5. The CDR3 loop is CASSLSGTSGNYEQYF. The CDR3 DNA is TGTGCCAGCAGTTTGAGCGGGACTAGCGGGAACTACGAGCAGTACTTC.

The gene calls are TRBV7-9 and TRBJ2-1, with 9 bases identical to TRBD2. V gave up 4 bases and J gave up 7 bases; unmatched junction bases: 8. The CDR3 contains 15 residues. The germline CDR1 and CDR2 sequences are SEHNR and FQNEAQ (reference sequence). The CDR3 protein is CASSSGLAIGNEQFF. The DNA of the CDR3 is TGTGCCAGCAGCTCGGGACTAGCAATTGGGAATGAGCAGTTCTTC. The variable domain in full, completed from reference TRBV7-9 and TRBJ2-1, reads DTGVSQNPRHKITKRGQNVTFRCDPISEHNRLYWYRQTLGQGPEFLTYFQNEAQLEKSRLLSDRFSAERPKGSFSTLEIQRTEQGDSAMYLCASSSGLAIGNEQFFGPGTRLTVL.

The chain combines TRBV7-8 with TRBJ1-5; D is perhaps TRBD1 (6 bases). In germline, CDR1 is SGHVS, CDR2 FQNEAQ. The ends were cut back, 1 base at V and 2 bases at J, with 6 bases in the middle. The CDR3 runs 14 residues. Here the CDR3 DNA reads TGTGCCAGCAGCTTAGGACAGGGCAATCAGCCCCAGCATTTT. Translation: CASSLGQGNQPQHF.